There are many counts of the clone carrying this T cell receptor beta chain. Within the sample, other DNA sequences also encode this same CDR3. The data belong to a study of shared clonotypes between healthy human individuals. Trimming took 0 bases from V and 1 from J, leaving 4 bases between them. The CDR3 extends over 13 amino acids. CDR1 SGHRS and CDR2 YFSETQ come from the germline V gene. Generated by immunoSEQ multiplex PCR, the TCRdb table keeps only in-frame clones and is missing some. The sample consists of 2 million to 3 million clones, 85% to 95% of them appearing once. The chain couples TRBV5-1 to TRBJ2-5; D remains unclear. The material sequenced was naive CD4+ T cells sorted from blood. Subset described: CD45RA+ positively selected. The sequence derives from a man in his late teens or twenties in good health. The CDR3 is CASSLGGQETQYF. The CDR3 DNA follows: TGCGCCAGCAGCTTGGGGGGCCAAGAGACCCAGTACTTC.